This T cell receptor (beta chain) was documented in a study of T cell changes during pregnancy in multiple sclerosis. Profiling relied on immunoSEQ multiplex PCR, and the TCRdb table lists in-frame clones only, not all of them. The sample records 55,000 to 70,000 clones, around 94% being singletons. The CDR3 sequence is 14 residues long. V lost 5 bases, J lost 9 bases, and 9 bases stayed unmatched. Germline CDR1 is SEHNR and CDR2 is FQNEAQ (reference sequence). Material: CD8+ T cells from peripheral blood mononuclear cells, obtained in the third trimester of pregnancy. The receptor comes from a female donor in good health, enrolled as a control in a pregnancy study. V usage is TRBV7-9 and J usage is TRBJ1-2; TRBD1 matches 10 bases. In nucleotides, the CDR3 is TGTGCCAGCAGCCGGCCGGGACAGGGGTCGAGCTACACCTTC. Amino acids: CASSRPGQGSSYTF.